One and the same sample provided the 5 T cell receptor beta chains below, sequenced in a study of T cell repertoires in cytomegalovirus infection. A single record per CDR3 protein comes from TCRdb applying MiXCR to the reads. The table shows about 130,000 distinct CDR3 sequences, with roughly 8.2% occurring only once. The sequencing input was PBMCs. The source of these receptors is a human donor in good health (CMV status not recorded). Some clones in this sample may be carry-over from other donors' samples.

This clonotype was detected only a few times. The rearrangement links TRBV28 to TRBJ2-1; 7 nucleotides agree with TRBD2. CDR1 is MDHEN and CDR2 is SYDVKM in the germline V gene. The CDR3 has 17 amino acids. Trimming cost V 6 bases and J 0 bases; bases outside gene matches: 11. The CDR3: CASSTGPAGNSYNEQFF. The CDR3 nucleotides read TGTGCCAGCAGCACGGGGCCAGCGGGGAACTCCTACAATGAGCAGTTCTTC.

This clonotype has a count of ten or more. The chain carries TRBV20-1 and TRBJ1-1; no clear D. This CDR3 is built from 13 residues. CDR1 is DFQATT, CDR2 SNEGSKA, per germline (reference sequence). Trimming removed 0 bases from V and 6 bases from J, with 11 bases in between. CDR3 nucleotides: TGCAGTGCTAGAGATCTGACGGACGCTGAAGCTTTCTTT. Translating gives CSARDLTDAEAFF.

This clonotype was seen many times. The V and J genes are TRBV11-2 and TRBJ2-7; the D gene is possibly TRBD1 (5 bases). Trimming shortened V by 5 bases and J by 7 bases, and 15 bases separated the two germline ends. The CDR3 loop spans 13 amino acids. Germline lookup yields CDR1 SGHAT and CDR2 FQNNGV. The CDR3 spells CASSEDIMWEQYF. The CDR3 DNA sequence: TGTGCCAGCAGCGAGGACATCATGTGGGAGCAGTACTTC.

This clonotype has a count of ten or more. The chain has TRBV18 and TRBJ1-1, with 7 bases matching TRBD1. CDR3 length: 16 amino acids. The germline CDR1 and CDR2 sequences are KGHSH and LQKENI. Trimming took 6 bases from V and 4 from J; bases not matched to a gene: 14. CDR3 sequence: CASSLQGGDLGTEAFF. The CDR3 bases are TGTGCCAGCTCCCTTCAGGGGGGGGATTTGGGCACTGAAGCTTTCTTT.

The chain links TRBV29-1 to TRBJ2-5; D is possibly TRBD1 (6 bases). Germline V gene data show CDR1 as SQVTM and CDR2 as ANQGSEA. The V end lost 2 bases, the J end lost 2 bases, and 15 bases lay between the germline ends. The length of the CDR3 is 15 residues. CDR3 in DNA: TGCAGCGTTGAACCATGGACAGATCCACAAGAGACCCAGTACTTC. Its protein product is CSVEPWTDPQETQYF.